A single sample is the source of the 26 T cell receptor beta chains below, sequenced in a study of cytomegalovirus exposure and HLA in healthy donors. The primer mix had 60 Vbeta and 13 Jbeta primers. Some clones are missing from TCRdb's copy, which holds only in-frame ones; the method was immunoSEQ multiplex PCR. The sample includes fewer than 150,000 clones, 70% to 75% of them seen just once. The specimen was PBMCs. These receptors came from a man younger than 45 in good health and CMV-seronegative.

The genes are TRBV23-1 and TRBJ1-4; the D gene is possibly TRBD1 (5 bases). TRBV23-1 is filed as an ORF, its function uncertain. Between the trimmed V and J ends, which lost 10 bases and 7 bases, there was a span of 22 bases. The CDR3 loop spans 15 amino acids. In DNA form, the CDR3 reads TGCGCCACTAAGAGCGGGGCTCCGAGCGGTGAAAAACTGTTTTTT. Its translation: CATKSGAPSGEKLFF.

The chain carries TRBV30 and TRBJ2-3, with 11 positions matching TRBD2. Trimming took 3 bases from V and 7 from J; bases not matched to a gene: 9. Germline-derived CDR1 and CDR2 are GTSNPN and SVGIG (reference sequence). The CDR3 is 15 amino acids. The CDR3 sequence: CAWRVNSGGANTQYF. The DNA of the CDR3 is TGTGCCTGGAGAGTCAATAGCGGGGGGGCGAATACGCAGTATTTT. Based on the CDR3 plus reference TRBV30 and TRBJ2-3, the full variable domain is SQTIHQWPATLVQPVGSPLSLECTVEGTSNPNLYWYRQAAGRGLQLLFYSVGIGQISSEVPQNLSASRPQDRQFILSSKKLLLSDSGFYLCAWRVNSGGANTQYFGPGTRLTVL.

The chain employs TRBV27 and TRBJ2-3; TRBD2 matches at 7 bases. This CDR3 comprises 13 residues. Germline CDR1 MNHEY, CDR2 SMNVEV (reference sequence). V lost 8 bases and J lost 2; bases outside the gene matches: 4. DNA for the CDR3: TGTGCCAGCGGGGAGGGAACCACAGATACGCAGTATTTT. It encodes CASGEGTTDTQYF.

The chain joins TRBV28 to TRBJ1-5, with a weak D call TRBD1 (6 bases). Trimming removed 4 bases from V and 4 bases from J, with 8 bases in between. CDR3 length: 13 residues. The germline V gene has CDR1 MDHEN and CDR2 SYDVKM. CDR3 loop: CASSWDKNQPQHF. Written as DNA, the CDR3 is TGTGCCAGCAGTTGGGACAAGAATCAGCCCCAGCATTTT.

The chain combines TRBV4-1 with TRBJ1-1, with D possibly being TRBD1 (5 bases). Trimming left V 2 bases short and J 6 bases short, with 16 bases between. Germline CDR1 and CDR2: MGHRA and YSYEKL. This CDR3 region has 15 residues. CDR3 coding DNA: TGCGCCAGCAGCCAACTTTTGGGGGGGGTCGCTGAAGCTTTCTTT. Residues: CASSQLLGGVAEAFF.

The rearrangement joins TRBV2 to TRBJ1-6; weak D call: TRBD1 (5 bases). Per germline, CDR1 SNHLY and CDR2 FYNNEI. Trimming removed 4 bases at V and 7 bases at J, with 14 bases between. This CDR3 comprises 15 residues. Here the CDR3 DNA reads TGTGCCAGCAGTGGCGGGACGGGAAAAAATTCACCCCTCCACTTT. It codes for CASSGGTGKNSPLHF.

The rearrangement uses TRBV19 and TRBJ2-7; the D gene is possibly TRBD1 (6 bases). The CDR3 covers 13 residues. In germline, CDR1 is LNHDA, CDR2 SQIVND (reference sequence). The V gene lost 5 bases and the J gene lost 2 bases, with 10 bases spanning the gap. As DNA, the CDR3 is TGTGCCAGTAGTCTGGGGACAACCTACGAGCAGTACTTC. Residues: CASSLGTTYEQYF.

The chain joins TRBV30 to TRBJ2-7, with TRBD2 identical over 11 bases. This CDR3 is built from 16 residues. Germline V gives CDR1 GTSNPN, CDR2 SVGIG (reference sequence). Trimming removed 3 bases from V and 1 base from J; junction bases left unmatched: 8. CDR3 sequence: CAWSFTSGSTSYEQYF. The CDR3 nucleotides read TGTGCCTGGAGCTTCACTAGCGGGAGTACTTCCTACGAGCAGTACTTC. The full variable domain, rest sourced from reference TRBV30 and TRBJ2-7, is SQTIHQWPATLVQPVGSPLSLECTVEGTSNPNLYWYRQAAGRGLQLLFYSVGIGQISSEVPQNLSASRPQDRQFILSSKKLLLSDSGFYLCAWSFTSGSTSYEQYFGPGTRLTVT.

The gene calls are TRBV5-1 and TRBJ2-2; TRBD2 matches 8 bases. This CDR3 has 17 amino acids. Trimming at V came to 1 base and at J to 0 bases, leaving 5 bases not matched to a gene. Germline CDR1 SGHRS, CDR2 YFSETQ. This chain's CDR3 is CASSLLGGGPNTGELFF. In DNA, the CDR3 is TGCGCCAGCAGCTTGCTGGGCGGGGGGCCGAACACCGGGGAGCTGTTTTTT.

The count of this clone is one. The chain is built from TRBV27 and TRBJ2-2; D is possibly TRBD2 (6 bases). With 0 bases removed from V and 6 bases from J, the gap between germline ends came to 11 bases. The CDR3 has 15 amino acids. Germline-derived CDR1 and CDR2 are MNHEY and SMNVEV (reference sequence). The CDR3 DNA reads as TGTGCCAGCAGTTTATCGCCCAGCGGGTCCGGGGAGCTGTTTTTT. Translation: CASSLSPSGSGELFF.

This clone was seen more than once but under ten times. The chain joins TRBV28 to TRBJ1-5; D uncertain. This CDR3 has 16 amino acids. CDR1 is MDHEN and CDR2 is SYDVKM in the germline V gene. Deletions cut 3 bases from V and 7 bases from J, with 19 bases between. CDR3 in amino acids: CASSLTGVKGGQPQHF. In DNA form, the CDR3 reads TGTGCCAGCAGTTTGACGGGCGTCAAGGGCGGGCAGCCCCAGCATTTT.

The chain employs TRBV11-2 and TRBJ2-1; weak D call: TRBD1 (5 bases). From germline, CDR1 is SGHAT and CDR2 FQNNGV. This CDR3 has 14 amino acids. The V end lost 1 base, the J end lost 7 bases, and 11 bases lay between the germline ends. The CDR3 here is CASSLVQGPNEQFF. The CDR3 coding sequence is TGTGCCAGCAGCTTAGTTCAGGGCCCTAATGAGCAGTTCTTC.

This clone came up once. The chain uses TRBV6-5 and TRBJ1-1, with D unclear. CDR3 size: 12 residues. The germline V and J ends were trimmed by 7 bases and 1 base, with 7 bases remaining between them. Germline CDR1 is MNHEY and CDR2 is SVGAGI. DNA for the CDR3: TGTGCCAGCACCGCGCAGAACACTGAAGCTTTCTTT. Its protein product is CASTAQNTEAFF.

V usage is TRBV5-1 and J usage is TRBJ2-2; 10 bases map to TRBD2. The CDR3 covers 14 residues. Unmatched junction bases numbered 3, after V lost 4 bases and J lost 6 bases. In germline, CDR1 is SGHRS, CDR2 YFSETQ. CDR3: CASSPGTSAGELFF. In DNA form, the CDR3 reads TGCGCCAGCAGCCCCGGGACTAGCGCCGGGGAGCTGTTTTTT.

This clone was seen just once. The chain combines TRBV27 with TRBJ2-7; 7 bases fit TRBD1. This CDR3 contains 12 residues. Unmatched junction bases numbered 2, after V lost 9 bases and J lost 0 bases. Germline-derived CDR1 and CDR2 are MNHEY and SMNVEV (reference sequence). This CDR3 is CARTGTSYEQYF. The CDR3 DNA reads TGTGCCAGGACAGGGACCTCCTACGAGCAGTACTTC.

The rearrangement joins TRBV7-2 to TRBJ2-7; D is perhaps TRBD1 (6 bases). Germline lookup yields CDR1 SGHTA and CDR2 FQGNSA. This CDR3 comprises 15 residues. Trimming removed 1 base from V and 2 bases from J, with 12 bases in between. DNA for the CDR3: TGTGCCAGCAGCTTAGGAGTTTACAGGGCCTACGAGCAGTACTTC. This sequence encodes CASSLGVYRAYEQYF.

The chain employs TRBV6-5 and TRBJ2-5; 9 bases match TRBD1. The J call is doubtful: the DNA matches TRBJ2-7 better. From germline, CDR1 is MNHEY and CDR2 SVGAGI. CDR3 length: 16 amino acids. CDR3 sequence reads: CASSSPRQGVSYEQYF. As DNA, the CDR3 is TGTGCCAGCAGTTCCCCCCGACAGGGGGTAAGCTACGAGCAGTACTTC.

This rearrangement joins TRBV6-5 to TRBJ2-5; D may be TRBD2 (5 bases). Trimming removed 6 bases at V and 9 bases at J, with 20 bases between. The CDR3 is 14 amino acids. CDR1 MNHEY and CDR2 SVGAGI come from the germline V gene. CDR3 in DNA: TGTGCCAGCAGACAAAATTCGGGGATTTCGGCCCAGTACTTC. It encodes CASRQNSGISAQYF.

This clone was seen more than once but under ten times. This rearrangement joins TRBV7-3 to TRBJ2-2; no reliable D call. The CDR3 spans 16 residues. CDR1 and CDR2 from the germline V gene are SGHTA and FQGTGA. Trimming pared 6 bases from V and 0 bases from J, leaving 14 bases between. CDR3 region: CASSFYPPSNTGELFF. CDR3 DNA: TGTGCCAGCAGTTTTTATCCCCCGTCGAACACCGGGGAGCTGTTTTTT.

This CDR3 is CASREGGPDTQYF. The CDR3 coding sequence is TGTGCCAGTAGGGAGGGAGGGCCAGATACGCAGTATTTT. The chain combines TRBV28 with TRBJ2-3, with 7 bases lining up with TRBD2. Germline trimming cut 9 bases from V and 4 bases from J; bases unmatched to any gene: 7. This CDR3 region has 13 residues. Germline lookup yields CDR1 MDHEN and CDR2 SYDVKM.

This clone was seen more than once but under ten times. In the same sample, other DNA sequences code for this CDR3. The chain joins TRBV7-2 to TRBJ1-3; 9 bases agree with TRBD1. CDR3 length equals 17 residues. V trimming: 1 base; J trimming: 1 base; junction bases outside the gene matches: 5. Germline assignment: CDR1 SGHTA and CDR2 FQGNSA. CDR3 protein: CASSLVGTGLSGNTIYF. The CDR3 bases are TGTGCCAGCAGCTTAGTAGGGACAGGGCTATCTGGAAACACCATATATTTT. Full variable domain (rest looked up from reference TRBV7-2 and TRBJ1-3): GAGVSQSPSNKVTEKGKDVELRCDPISGHTALYWYRQSLGQGLEFLIYFQGNSAPDKSGLPSDRFSAERTGGSVSTLTIQRTQQEDSAVYLCASSLVGTGLSGNTIYFGEGSWLTVV.

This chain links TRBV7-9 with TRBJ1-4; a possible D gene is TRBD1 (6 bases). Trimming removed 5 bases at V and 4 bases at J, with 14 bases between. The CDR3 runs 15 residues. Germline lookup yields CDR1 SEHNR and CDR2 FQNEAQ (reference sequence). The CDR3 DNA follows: TGTGCCAGCAGCCCGACAGGCCGACTTAATGAAAAACTGTTTTTT. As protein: CASSPTGRLNEKLFF.

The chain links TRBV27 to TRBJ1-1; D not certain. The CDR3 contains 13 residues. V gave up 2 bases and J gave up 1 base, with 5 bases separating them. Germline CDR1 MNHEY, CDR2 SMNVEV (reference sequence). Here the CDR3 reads CASSLAGNTEAFF. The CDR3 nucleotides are TGTGCCAGCAGTTTAGCGGGGAACACTGAAGCTTTCTTT.

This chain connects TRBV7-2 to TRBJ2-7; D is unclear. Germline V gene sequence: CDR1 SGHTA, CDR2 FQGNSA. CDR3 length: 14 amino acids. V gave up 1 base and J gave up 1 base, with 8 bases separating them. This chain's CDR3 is CASSLGRSSYEQYF. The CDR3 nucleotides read TGTGCCAGCAGCTTAGGGCGGAGTTCCTACGAGCAGTACTTC.

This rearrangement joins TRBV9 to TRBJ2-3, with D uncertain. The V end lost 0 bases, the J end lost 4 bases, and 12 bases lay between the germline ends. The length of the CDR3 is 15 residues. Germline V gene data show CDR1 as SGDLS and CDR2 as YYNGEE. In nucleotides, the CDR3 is TGTGCCAGCAGCGTAGGGGCAGCCCGGCCAGATACGCAGTATTTT. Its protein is CASSVGAARPDTQYF.

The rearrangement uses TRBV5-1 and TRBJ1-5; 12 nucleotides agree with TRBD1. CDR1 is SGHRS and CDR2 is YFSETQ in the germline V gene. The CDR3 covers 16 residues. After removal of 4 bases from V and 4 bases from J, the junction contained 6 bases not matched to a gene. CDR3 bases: TGCGCCAGCAGCCCGGGGACAGGGGGCCTTAATCAGCCCCAGCATTTT. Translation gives CASSPGTGGLNQPQHF.